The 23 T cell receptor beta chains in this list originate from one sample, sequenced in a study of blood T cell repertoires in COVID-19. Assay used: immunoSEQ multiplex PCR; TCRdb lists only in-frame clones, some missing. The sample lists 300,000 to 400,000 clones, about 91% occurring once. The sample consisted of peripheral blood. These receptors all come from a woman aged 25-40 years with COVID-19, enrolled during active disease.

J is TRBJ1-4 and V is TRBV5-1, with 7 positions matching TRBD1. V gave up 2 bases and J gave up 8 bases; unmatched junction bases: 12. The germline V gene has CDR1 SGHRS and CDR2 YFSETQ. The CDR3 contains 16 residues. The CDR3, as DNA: TGCGCCAGCAGCTTATTAGGACAGGCCCCCGGGGAAAAACTGTTTTTT. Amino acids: CASSLLGQAPGEKLFF.

The CDR3: CASSVAGTAVELQHF. As DNA, the CDR3 is TGTGCCAGCAGCGTAGCCGGGACAGCCGTGGAGCTCCAGCATTTT. The rearrangement links TRBV9 to TRBJ1-5, with 7 bases fitting TRBD1. This CDR3 region has 15 residues. Germline V lookup: CDR1 SGDLS, CDR2 YYNGEE. V lost 0 bases and J lost 12; bases outside the gene matches: 12.

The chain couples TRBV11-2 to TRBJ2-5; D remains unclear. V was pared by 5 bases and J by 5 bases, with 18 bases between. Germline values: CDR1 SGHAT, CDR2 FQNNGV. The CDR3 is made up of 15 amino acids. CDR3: CASSLRSPARETQYF. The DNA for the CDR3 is TGTGCCAGCAGCCTTAGATCCCCTGCACGGGAGACCCAGTACTTC.

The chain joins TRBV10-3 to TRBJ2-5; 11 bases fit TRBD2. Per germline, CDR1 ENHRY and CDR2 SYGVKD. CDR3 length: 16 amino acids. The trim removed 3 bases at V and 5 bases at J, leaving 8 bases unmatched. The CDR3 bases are TGTGCCATCAGTGATGAATCTAGCGGGGGGCGGGAGACCCAGTACTTC. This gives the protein CAISDESSGGRETQYF.

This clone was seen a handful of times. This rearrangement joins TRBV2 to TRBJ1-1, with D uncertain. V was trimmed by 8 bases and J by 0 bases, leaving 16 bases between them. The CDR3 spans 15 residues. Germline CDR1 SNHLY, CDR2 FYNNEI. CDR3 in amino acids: CASLRNGVLNTEAFF. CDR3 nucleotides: TGTGCCAGCCTTAGGAACGGGGTTCTGAACACTGAAGCTTTCTTT.

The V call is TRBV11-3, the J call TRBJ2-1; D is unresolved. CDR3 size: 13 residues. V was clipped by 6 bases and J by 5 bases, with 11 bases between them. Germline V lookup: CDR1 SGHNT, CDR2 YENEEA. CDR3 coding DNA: TGTGCCAGCAGAGCTGACTCTCACAATGAGCAGTTCTTC. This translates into CASRADSHNEQFF. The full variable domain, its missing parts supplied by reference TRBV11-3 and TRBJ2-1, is EAGVVQSPRYKIIEKKQPVAFWCNPISGHNTLYWYLQNLGQGPELLIRYENEEAVDDSQLPKDRFSAERLKGVDSTLKIQPAELGDSAVYLCASRADSHNEQFFGPGTRLTVL.

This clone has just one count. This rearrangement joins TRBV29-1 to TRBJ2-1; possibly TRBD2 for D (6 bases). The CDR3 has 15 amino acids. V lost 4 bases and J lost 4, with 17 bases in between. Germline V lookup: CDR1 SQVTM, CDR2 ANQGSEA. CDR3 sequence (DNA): TGCAGCGTTGCTCCGGAGGCCCGGGGGTACAATGAGCAGTTCTTC. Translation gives CSVAPEARGYNEQFF.

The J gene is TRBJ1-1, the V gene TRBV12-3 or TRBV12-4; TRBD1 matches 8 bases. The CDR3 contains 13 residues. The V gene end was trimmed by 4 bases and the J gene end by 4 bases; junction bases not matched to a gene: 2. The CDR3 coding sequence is TGTGCCAGCAGTTGGACAGGGTTCACTGAAGCTTTCTTT. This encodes CASSWTGFTEAFF.

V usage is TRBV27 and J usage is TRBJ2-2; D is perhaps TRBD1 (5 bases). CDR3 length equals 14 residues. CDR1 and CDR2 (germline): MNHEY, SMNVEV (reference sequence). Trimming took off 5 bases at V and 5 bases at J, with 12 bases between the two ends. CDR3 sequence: CASSAGLATGELFF. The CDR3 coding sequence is TGTGCCAGCAGTGCAGGGCTTGCGACCGGGGAGCTGTTTTTT.

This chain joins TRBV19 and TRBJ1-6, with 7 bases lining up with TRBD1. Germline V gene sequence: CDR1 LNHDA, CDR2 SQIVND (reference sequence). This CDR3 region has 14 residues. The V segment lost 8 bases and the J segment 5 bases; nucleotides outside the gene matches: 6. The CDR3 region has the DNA TGTGCCAGTTCCGGGACAGAAAATAATTCACCCCTCCACTTT. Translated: CASSGTENNSPLHF.

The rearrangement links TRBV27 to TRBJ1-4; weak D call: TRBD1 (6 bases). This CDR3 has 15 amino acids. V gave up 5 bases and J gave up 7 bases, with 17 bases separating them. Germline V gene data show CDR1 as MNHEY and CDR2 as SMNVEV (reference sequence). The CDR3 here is CASSIQGGRAEKLFF. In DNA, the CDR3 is TGTGCCAGCAGTATACAGGGCGGCCGTGCTGAAAAACTGTTTTTT.

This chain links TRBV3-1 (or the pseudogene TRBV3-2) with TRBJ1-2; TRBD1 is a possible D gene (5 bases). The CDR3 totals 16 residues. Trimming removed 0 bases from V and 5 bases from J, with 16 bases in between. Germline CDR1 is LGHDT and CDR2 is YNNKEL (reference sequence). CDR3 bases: TGTGCCAGCAGCCAAGATCTTGTCCAGGGCGGATATGGCTACACCTTC. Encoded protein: CASSQDLVQGGYGYTF.

The CDR3 DNA follows: TGTGCCAGCTCCTTCAGGGAGGGGGGACAGGGCCGTTTATACGAGCAGTACGTC. This codes for CASSFREGGQGRLYEQYV. The V gene is TRBV25-1, the J gene TRBJ2-7; 9 nucleotides agree with TRBD1. The junction had 21 bases not matched to a gene; V was cut back by 8 bases and J by 4 bases. The germline V gene has CDR1 MGHDK and CDR2 SYGVNS. CDR3 length equals 18 residues.

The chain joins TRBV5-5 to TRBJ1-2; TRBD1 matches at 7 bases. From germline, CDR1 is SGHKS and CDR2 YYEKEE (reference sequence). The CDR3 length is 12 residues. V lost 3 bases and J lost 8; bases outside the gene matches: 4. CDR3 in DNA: TGTGCCAGCAGCTACACAGGGGAAGGCTACACCTTC. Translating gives CASSYTGEGYTF. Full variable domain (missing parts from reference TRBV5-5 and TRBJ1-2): DAGVTQSPTHLIKTRGQQVTLRCSPISGHKSVSWYQQVLGQGPQFIFQYYEKEERGRGNFPDRFSARQFPNYSSELNVNALLLGDSALYLCASSYTGEGYTFGSGTRLTVV.

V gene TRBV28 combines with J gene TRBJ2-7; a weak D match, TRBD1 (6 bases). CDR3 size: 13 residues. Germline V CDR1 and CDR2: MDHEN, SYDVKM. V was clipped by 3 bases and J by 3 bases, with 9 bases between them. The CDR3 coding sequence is TGTGCCAGCAGTTTGGGGGCTCGCTACGAGCAGTACTTC. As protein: CASSLGARYEQYF.

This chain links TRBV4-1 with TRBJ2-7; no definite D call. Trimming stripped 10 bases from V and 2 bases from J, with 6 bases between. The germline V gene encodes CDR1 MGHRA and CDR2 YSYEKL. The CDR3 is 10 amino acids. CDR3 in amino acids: CAKQTYEQYV. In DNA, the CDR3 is TGCGCCAAACAGACCTACGAGCAGTACGTC.

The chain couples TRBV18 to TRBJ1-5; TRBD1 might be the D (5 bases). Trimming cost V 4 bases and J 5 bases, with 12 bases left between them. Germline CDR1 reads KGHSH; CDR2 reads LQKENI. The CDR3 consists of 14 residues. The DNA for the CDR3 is TGTGCCAGCTCACTCCGAGGCAGGGATCAGCCCCAGCATTTT. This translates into CASSLRGRDQPQHF.

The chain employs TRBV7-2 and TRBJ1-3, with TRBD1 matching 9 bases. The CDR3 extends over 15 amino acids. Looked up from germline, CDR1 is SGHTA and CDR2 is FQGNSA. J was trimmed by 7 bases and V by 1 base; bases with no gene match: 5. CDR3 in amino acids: CASSLGSGTGNTIYF. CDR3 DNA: TGTGCCAGCAGCTTAGGGTCCGGGACAGGGAACACCATATATTTT. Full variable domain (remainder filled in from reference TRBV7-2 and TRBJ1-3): GAGVSQSPSNKVTEKGKDVELRCDPISGHTALYWYRQSLGQGLEFLIYFQGNSAPDKSGLPSDRFSAERTGGSVSTLTIQRTQQEDSAVYLCASSLGSGTGNTIYFGEGSWLTVV.

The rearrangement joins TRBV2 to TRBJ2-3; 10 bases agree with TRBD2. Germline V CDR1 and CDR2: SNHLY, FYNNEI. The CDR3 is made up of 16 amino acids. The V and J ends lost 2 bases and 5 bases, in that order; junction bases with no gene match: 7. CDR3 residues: CASSELLAGAQDTQYF. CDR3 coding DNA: TGTGCCAGCAGTGAACTTCTAGCGGGGGCACAAGATACGCAGTATTTT.

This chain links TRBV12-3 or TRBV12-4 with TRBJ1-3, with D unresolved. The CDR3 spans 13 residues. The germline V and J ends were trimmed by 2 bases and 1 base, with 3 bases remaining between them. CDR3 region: CASSLHSGNTIYF. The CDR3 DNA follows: TGTGCCAGCAGTTTACATTCTGGAAACACCATATATTTT.

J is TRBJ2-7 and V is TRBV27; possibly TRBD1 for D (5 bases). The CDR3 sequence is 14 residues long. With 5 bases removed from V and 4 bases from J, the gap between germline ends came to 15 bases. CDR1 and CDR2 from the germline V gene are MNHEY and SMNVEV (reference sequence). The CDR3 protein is CASSTWTTTYEQYF. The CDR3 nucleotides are TGTGCCAGCAGTACTTGGACAACAACTTACGAGCAGTACTTC.

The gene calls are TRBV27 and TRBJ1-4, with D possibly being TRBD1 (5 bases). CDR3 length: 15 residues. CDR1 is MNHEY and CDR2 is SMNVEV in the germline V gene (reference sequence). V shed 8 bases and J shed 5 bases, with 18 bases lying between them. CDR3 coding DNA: TGTGCCAGCGGTCGCGGGTTGGGGGGAAATGAAAAACTGTTTTTT. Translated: CASGRGLGGNEKLFF.

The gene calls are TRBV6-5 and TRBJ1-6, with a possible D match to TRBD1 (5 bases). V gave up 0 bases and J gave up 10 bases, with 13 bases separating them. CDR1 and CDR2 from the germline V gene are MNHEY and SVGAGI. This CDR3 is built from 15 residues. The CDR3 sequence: CASSYSNQGRSPLHF. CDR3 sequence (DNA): TGTGCCAGCAGTTACTCGAATCAGGGAAGATCACCCCTCCACTTT.